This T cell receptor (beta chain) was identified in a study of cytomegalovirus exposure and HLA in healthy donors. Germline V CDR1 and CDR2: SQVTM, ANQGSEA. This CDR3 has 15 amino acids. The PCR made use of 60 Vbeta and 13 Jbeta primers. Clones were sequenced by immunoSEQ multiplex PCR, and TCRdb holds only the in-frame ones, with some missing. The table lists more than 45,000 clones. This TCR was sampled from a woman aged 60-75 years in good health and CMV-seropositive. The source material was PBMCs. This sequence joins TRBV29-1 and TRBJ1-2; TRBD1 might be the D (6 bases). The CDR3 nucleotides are TGCTCCGTATGGGCAGGGACAAGGGATAACTATGGCTACACCTTC. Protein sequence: CSVWAGTRDNYGYTF.